This is a list of T cell receptor beta chains from one sample in a study of radiotherapy plus CTLA-4 blockade in lung cancer. Here immunoSEQ multiplex PCR was the method, and the copy in TCRdb shows in-frame clones only, minus some. The table lists 65,000 to 70,000 clones, roughly 85% of them singletons. The specimen comprised peripheral blood, sampled from a patient treated with radiotherapy plus ipilimumab. The receptors were sampled from a human donor with non-small cell lung cancer who had a complete response to radiotherapy plus ipilimumab. Each CDR3 is given with its conserved first and last residue. The order of the fields is J gene, clone size, D gene, V gene, CDR3 protein, CDR3 DNA. The D gene is left open where the match is weak. Size is omitted from some rows. Given values are once, few, many or a class for expanded clones.

J gene: TRBJ2-7
clone size: -
D gene: -
V gene: TRBV6-5
CDR3 protein: CASSYGGLQSSYEQYF
CDR3 DNA: TGTGCCAGCAGTTACGGCGGATTACAAAGCTCCTACGAGCAGTACTTC

J gene: TRBJ2-3
clone size: -
D gene: -
V gene: TRBV6-5
CDR3 protein: CASRGCTDTQYF
CDR3 DNA: TGTGCCAGCAGGGGTTGCACAGATACGCAGTATTTT

J gene: TRBJ1-5
clone size: -
D gene: -
V gene: TRBV7-9
CDR3 protein: CASSPHPSQPQHF
CDR3 DNA: TGTGCCAGCAGCCCCCACCCCTCGCAGCCCCAGCATTTT

J gene: TRBJ2-2
clone size: -
D gene: -
V gene: TRBV27
CDR3 protein: CASGPHGNTGELFF
CDR3 DNA: TGTGCCAGCGGGCCCCACGGAAACACCGGGGAGCTGTTTTTT

J gene: TRBJ2-6
clone size: -
D gene: -
V gene: TRBV6-5
CDR3 protein: CASSYLAIGANVLTF
CDR3 DNA: TGTGCCAGCAGTTACCTGGCGATTGGGGCCAACGTCCTGACTTTC

J gene: TRBJ1-1
clone size: -
D gene: -
V gene: TRBV10-3
CDR3 protein: CATYEGSREEAFF
CDR3 DNA: TGTGCCACCTATGAGGGATCCCGGGAAGAAGCTTTCTTT

J gene: TRBJ1-1
clone size: -
D gene: -
V gene: TRBV20-1
CDR3 protein: CSAFGTEAFF
CDR3 DNA: TGCAGTGCCTTCGGCACTGAAGCTTTCTTT

J gene: TRBJ1-2
clone size: -
D gene: -
V gene: TRBV29-1
CDR3 protein: CSVGTPGRNYGYTF
CDR3 DNA: TGCAGCGTTGGAACGCCGGGACGAAACTATGGCTACACCTTC

J gene: TRBJ1-1
clone size: -
D gene: -
V gene: TRBV6-1
CDR3 protein: CASSPTGTAFF
CDR3 DNA: TGTGCCAGCAGCCCCACAGGGACAGCTTTCTTT

J gene: TRBJ2-7
clone size: -
D gene: -
V gene: TRBV28
CDR3 protein: CASSPGGSYEQYF
CDR3 DNA: TGTGCCAGCAGTCCTGGGGGCTCCTACGAGCAGTACTTC

J gene: TRBJ2-3
clone size: few
D gene: -
V gene: TRBV9
CDR3 protein: CASSPRDWADTQYF
CDR3 DNA: TGTGCCAGCAGCCCTCGGGACTGGGCAGATACGCAGTATTTT

J gene: TRBJ2-2
clone size: few
D gene: -
V gene: TRBV5-1
CDR3 protein: CASSLGHGGDPGELFF
CDR3 DNA: TGCGCCAGCAGCTTAGGCCACGGCGGGGACCCCGGGGAGCTGTTTTTT

J gene: TRBJ1-2
clone size: -
D gene: TRBD1
V gene: TRBV7-8
CDR3 protein: CASSAFRTGFGYTF
CDR3 DNA: TGTGCCAGCAGCGCCTTCCGGACAGGTTTTGGCTACACCTTC

J gene: TRBJ1-1
clone size: -
D gene: -
V gene: TRBV14
CDR3 protein: CASSQGGLSTEAFF
CDR3 DNA: TGTGCCAGCAGCCAAGGCGGGCTTAGCACTGAAGCTTTCTTT

J gene: TRBJ1-6
clone size: few
D gene: -
V gene: TRBV6-5
CDR3 protein: CARDNSPLHF
CDR3 DNA: TGTGCCAGGGATAATTCACCCCTCCACTTT

J gene: TRBJ2-7
clone size: -
D gene: -
V gene: TRBV5-4
CDR3 protein: CASSLDYEQYF
CDR3 DNA: TGTGCCAGCAGCTTGGACTACGAGCAGTACTTC

J gene: TRBJ2-2
clone size: -
D gene: -
V gene: TRBV7-6
CDR3 protein: CASSFRDGGELFF
CDR3 DNA: TGTGCCAGCAGCTTTAGGGACGGCGGGGAGCTGTTTTTT

J gene: TRBJ1-1
clone size: -
D gene: -
V gene: TRBV7-9
CDR3 protein: CASSTVPRWGNTEAFF
CDR3 DNA: TGTGCCAGCAGCACCGTTCCGCGGTGGGGAAACACTGAAGCTTTCTTT

J gene: TRBJ2-2
clone size: -
D gene: -
V gene: TRBV14
CDR3 protein: CASSQVGPGQNTGELFF
CDR3 DNA: TGTGCCAGCAGCCAAGTCGGCCCGGGACAGAACACCGGGGAGCTGTTTTTT

J gene: TRBJ1-1
clone size: once
D gene: -
V gene: TRBV10-3
CDR3 protein: CAISETGVGSEAFF
CDR3 DNA: TGTGCCATCAGTGAAACGGGGGTGGGGAGTGAAGCTTTCTTT

J gene: TRBJ1-1
clone size: few
D gene: -
V gene: TRBV7-2
CDR3 protein: CASSSGWGTEAFF
CDR3 DNA: TGTGCCAGCAGCTCAGGGTGGGGGACTGAAGCTTTCTTT

J gene: TRBJ1-1
clone size: -
D gene: -
V gene: TRBV6-6
CDR3 protein: CASSPVGRTTEAFF
CDR3 DNA: TGTGCCAGCAGCCCGGTCGGACGGACCACTGAAGCTTTCTTT

J gene: TRBJ2-2
clone size: few
D gene: -
V gene: TRBV4-1
CDR3 protein: CASSQNRVNTGELFF
CDR3 DNA: TGCGCCAGCAGCCAAAACAGGGTGAACACCGGGGAGCTGTTTTTT

J gene: TRBJ2-1
clone size: -
D gene: TRBD2
V gene: TRBV7-6
CDR3 protein: CASSPSSGGTEQFF
CDR3 DNA: TGTGCCAGCAGCCCGAGTAGCGGGGGTACTGAGCAGTTCTTC

J gene: TRBJ1-2
clone size: few
D gene: -
V gene: TRBV12-2
CDR3 protein: CASRSGVDGYTF
CDR3 DNA: TGTGCAAGTCGTTCAGGGGTCGATGGCTACACCTTC

J gene: TRBJ2-3
clone size: -
D gene: -
V gene: TRBV25-1
CDR3 protein: CASSEGGGTDTQYF
CDR3 DNA: TGTGCCAGCAGTGAAGGCGGCGGCACAGATACGCAGTATTTT

J gene: TRBJ2-2
clone size: -
D gene: -
V gene: TRBV19
CDR3 protein: CASSIQAQRNTGELFF
CDR3 DNA: TGTGCCAGTAGTATTCAAGCCCAGCGCAACACCGGGGAGCTGTTTTTT

J gene: TRBJ2-3
clone size: -
D gene: -
V gene: TRBV12-5
CDR3 protein: CASGPGGGDTQYF
CDR3 DNA: TGTGCTAGTGGCCCAGGGGGGGGAGATACGCAGTATTTT

J gene: TRBJ1-1
clone size: -
D gene: -
V gene: TRBV18
CDR3 protein: CASSPGARTEAFF
CDR3 DNA: TGTGCCAGCTCACCAGGGGCGCGGACTGAAGCTTTCTTT

J gene: TRBJ2-1
clone size: -
D gene: -
V gene: TRBV2
CDR3 protein: CASSEGRTLYNEQFF
CDR3 DNA: TGTGCCAGCAGTGAGGGGCGCACACTCTACAATGAGCAGTTCTTC

J gene: TRBJ1-3
clone size: -
D gene: -
V gene: TRBV7-6
CDR3 protein: CASSFLLWDGSAGNTIYF
CDR3 DNA: TGTGCCAGCAGCTTTCTCCTATGGGATGGGAGCGCTGGAAACACCATATATTTT

J gene: TRBJ2-1
clone size: -
D gene: -
V gene: TRBV7-9
CDR3 protein: CASSSDGDEQFF
CDR3 DNA: TGTGCCAGCAGCTCGGACGGTGATGAGCAGTTCTTC

J gene: TRBJ2-4
clone size: -
D gene: -
V gene: TRBV27
CDR3 protein: CASSSRDSFPFKNIQYF
CDR3 DNA: TGTGCCAGCAGTTCACGAGACAGTTTCCCGTTCAAAAACATTCAGTACTTC

J gene: TRBJ2-3
clone size: -
D gene: TRBD2
V gene: TRBV14
CDR3 protein: CASSQAGGTDTQYF
CDR3 DNA: TGTGCCAGCAGCCAAGCGGGGGGAACAGATACGCAGTATTTT

J gene: TRBJ1-4
clone size: -
D gene: -
V gene: TRBV2
CDR3 protein: CASSDSPGKLFF
CDR3 DNA: TGTGCCAGCAGTGACAGCCCTGGGAAACTGTTTTTT

J gene: TRBJ2-3
clone size: -
D gene: -
V gene: TRBV9
CDR3 protein: CASSVREYDTQYF
CDR3 DNA: TGTGCCAGCAGCGTCAGGGAGTATGATACGCAGTATTTT

J gene: TRBJ1-2
clone size: -
D gene: -
V gene: TRBV5-1
CDR3 protein: CASSLAVGSPNYGYTF
CDR3 DNA: TGCGCCAGCAGCTTGGCGGTGGGCAGTCCTAACTATGGCTACACCTTC

J gene: TRBJ2-1
clone size: -
D gene: TRBD2
V gene: TRBV9
CDR3 protein: CASSVGRVKGLAGDNEQFF
CDR3 DNA: TGTGCCAGCAGCGTAGGTAGGGTCAAGGGACTAGCGGGAGACAATGAGCAGTTCTTC

J gene: TRBJ1-3
clone size: -
D gene: -
V gene: TRBV4-1
CDR3 protein: CASSPRATGNTIYF
CDR3 DNA: TGCGCCAGCAGCCCCAGGGCGACCGGAAACACCATATATTTT

J gene: TRBJ1-5
clone size: once
D gene: TRBD1
V gene: TRBV19
CDR3 protein: CASSIGQGASQPQHF
CDR3 DNA: TGTGCCAGTAGTATAGGGCAGGGGGCAAGTCAGCCCCAGCATTTT

J gene: TRBJ2-6
clone size: few
D gene: -
V gene: TRBV10-3
CDR3 protein: CAISFSGANVLTF
CDR3 DNA: TGTGCCATCAGCTTCTCTGGGGCCAACGTCCTGACTTTC

J gene: TRBJ2-1
clone size: -
D gene: -
V gene: TRBV10-3
CDR3 protein: CAISDLNWNEQFF
CDR3 DNA: TGTGCCATCAGTGACCTCAACTGGAATGAGCAGTTCTTC

J gene: TRBJ1-3
clone size: -
D gene: -
V gene: TRBV18
CDR3 protein: CASSSPGARTSGNTIYF
CDR3 DNA: TGTGCCAGCTCATCCCCCGGAGCGCGGACCTCTGGAAACACCATATATTTT

J gene: TRBJ1-6
clone size: -
D gene: -
V gene: TRBV19
CDR3 protein: CASSPDSLGSPLHF
CDR3 DNA: TGTGCCAGTAGTCCGGACAGTCTGGGTTCACCCCTCCACTTT

J gene: TRBJ1-5
clone size: -
D gene: -
V gene: TRBV15
CDR3 protein: CATSRGRDSNQPQHF
CDR3 DNA: TGTGCCACCAGCAGAGGTAGGGATAGCAATCAGCCCCAGCATTTT

J gene: TRBJ2-5
clone size: -
D gene: TRBD2
V gene: TRBV27
CDR3 protein: CASSSGGAGEETQYF
CDR3 DNA: TGTGCCAGCAGCTCGGGTGGGGCGGGGGAAGAGACCCAGTACTTC

J gene: TRBJ1-2
clone size: -
D gene: -
V gene: TRBV5-1
CDR3 protein: CASSLEGEGLGGYTF
CDR3 DNA: TGCGCCAGCAGCTTGGAGGGCGAGGGACTGGGAGGCTACACCTTC

J gene: TRBJ2-3
clone size: -
D gene: -
V gene: TRBV21-1
CDR3 protein: CASSPPLPGRNTDTQYF
CDR3 DNA: TGTGCCAGCAGCCCCCCTTTACCGGGGCGGAACACAGATACGCAGTATTTT

J gene: TRBJ2-3
clone size: -
D gene: TRBD1
V gene: TRBV29-1
CDR3 protein: CSVWTGISTDTQYF
CDR3 DNA: TGCAGCGTCTGGACAGGGATTAGCACAGATACGCAGTATTTT

J gene: TRBJ1-1
clone size: -
D gene: -
V gene: TRBV9
CDR3 protein: CASSVALNTEAFF
CDR3 DNA: TGTGCCAGCAGCGTAGCTCTGAACACTGAAGCTTTCTTT

J gene: TRBJ2-1
clone size: -
D gene: -
V gene: TRBV9
CDR3 protein: CASSVSSSYNEQFF
CDR3 DNA: TGTGCCAGCAGCGTTTCCAGCTCCTACAATGAGCAGTTCTTC

J gene: TRBJ2-5
clone size: many
D gene: -
V gene: TRBV7-2
CDR3 protein: CASSIQGQETQYF
CDR3 DNA: TGTGCCAGCAGCATTCAGGGGCAAGAGACCCAGTACTTC

J gene: TRBJ2-2
clone size: -
D gene: -
V gene: TRBV7-8
CDR3 protein: CASSLGAQGNTGELFF
CDR3 DNA: TGTGCCAGCAGCTTAGGAGCCCAGGGGAACACCGGGGAGCTGTTTTTT

J gene: TRBJ2-1
clone size: -
D gene: -
V gene: TRBV19
CDR3 protein: CASSMSDEQFF
CDR3 DNA: TGTGCCAGTAGTATGTCAGATGAGCAGTTCTTC

J gene: TRBJ1-1
clone size: -
D gene: -
V gene: TRBV10-3
CDR3 protein: CAISETGTNTEAFF
CDR3 DNA: TGTGCCATCAGTGAAACCGGTACGAACACTGAAGCTTTCTTT

J gene: TRBJ2-7
clone size: many
D gene: -
V gene: TRBV4-3
CDR3 protein: CASSQERAGVVYEQYF
CDR3 DNA: TGCGCCAGCAGCCAAGAGAGGGCAGGGGTGGTGTACGAGCAGTACTTC

J gene: TRBJ1-5
clone size: -
D gene: TRBD1
V gene: TRBV5-8
CDR3 protein: CASSYQNRGFNSNQPQHF
CDR3 DNA: TGTGCCAGCAGCTACCAGAACAGGGGTTTTAATAGCAATCAGCCCCAGCATTTT

J gene: TRBJ1-2
clone size: -
D gene: -
V gene: TRBV19
CDR3 protein: CASSIDANYGYTF
CDR3 DNA: TGTGCCAGTAGTATCGACGCGAACTATGGCTACACCTTC